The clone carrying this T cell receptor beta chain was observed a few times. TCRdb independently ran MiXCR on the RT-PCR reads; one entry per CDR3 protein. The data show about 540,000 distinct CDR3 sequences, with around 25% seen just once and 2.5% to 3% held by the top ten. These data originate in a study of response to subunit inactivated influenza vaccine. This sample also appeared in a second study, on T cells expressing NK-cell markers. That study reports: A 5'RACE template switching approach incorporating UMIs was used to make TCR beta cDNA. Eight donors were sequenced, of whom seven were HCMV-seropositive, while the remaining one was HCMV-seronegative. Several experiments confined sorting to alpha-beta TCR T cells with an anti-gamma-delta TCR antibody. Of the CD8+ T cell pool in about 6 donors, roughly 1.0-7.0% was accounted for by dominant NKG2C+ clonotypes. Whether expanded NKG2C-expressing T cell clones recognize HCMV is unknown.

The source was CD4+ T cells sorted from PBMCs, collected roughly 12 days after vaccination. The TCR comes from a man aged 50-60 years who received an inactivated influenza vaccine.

CDR3 coding DNA: TGTGCCATCAGTGAGTCGACGGGACAGGGTCCAGATACGCAGTATTTT. Protein: CAISESTGQGPDTQYF. The chain recombines TRBV10-3 with TRBJ2-3; 9 bases match TRBD1. The V gene's germline CDR1 is ENHRY and CDR2 SYGVKD. The J segment lost 4 bases and the V segment lost 0 bases, leaving 5 bases of the junction unmatched. The CDR3 length is 16 residues.